This paragraph reports one T cell receptor (beta chain). Its antigen is not identified. This table comes from immunoSEQ multiplex PCR, and its TCRdb copy is limited to in-frame clones, with some not included. The sample lists more than 45,000 clones, roughly 30% occurring once. This CDR3 is 14 amino acids long. Germline V gives CDR1 SGHTA, CDR2 FQGNSA. The germline V and J ends were trimmed by 5 bases and 5 bases, with 13 bases remaining between them. This record comes from a study of tumour-infiltrating T cells in Burkitt lymphoma. Across the study: Overall and progression-free survival were predicted by productive clonality. Study conclusions and caveats: Many Burkitt lymphoma patients shared several public clonotypes.

This sequence originates from a human donor with Burkitt lymphoma. The chain carries TRBV7-2 and TRBJ1-5, with D maybe TRBD1 (5 bases). Sequenced: tumor tissue. CDR3 nucleotide sequence: TGTGCCAGCAGCCCTACTGGGGGGTATCAGCCCCAGCATTTT. Protein product: CASSPTGGYQPQHF.